This T cell receptor beta chain was recorded in a study of T-cell reconstitution after alpha-beta-depleted transplantation in children (dated by TCRdb to between 2015 and 2016). Background on the whole study: The study quantitatively tracked T-cell immune reconstitution after TCRalphabeta/CD19-depleted allogeneic hematopoietic cell transplantation in children using TCR repertoire profiling.

The CDR3 starts with the cysteine, ends with the phenylalanine, and has 14 residues. Kept here is only the CDR3 DNA, which spans 42 bases and is read in frame from base 1. Taken from the germline V gene, the CDR1 and CDR2 loops are MNHEY and SVGAGI. V lost 4 bases and J lost 0 bases; the stretch between them is 4 bases long. This clonotype has at least ten counts. Its antigen is unknown. The record has no base qualities; no much larger clone is one base away. The library relied on PCR. The listed sequencing device is Illumina HiSeq 2500. Molecular barcoding was employed in the preparation of TCR libraries, with unique molecular identifiers being used to normalize TCRbeta repertoire quantification. TCRdb reran the public reads through fastp at Q25 and MiXCR, keeping productive beta chains. For every CDR3 protein sequence, its rows merge into one entry that carries the most common genes and DNA. This sample gives 100,000 or so distinct CDR3 sequences in total; under 9% of them show up just once. The ten largest make up roughly 15% of the sample.

On the study overall, not on this receptor specifically: In some patients, high TCRbeta diversity at day 60 was attributed to recipient T cells and intrathymic progenitors that had survived conditioning. The frequencies of hyperexpanded clones fell over the following months, and after one year, T-cell counts and TCRbeta diversity were mostly attributed to newly produced T cells. About two months after transplant, the apparently early recovery of alphabetaT-cell counts reportedly depended on just several hundred clones that had expanded rapidly and came from non-depleted graft cells.

What this sample's treatment or condition label stands for: allogeneic hematopoietic cell transplantation with graft depleted of TCRalphabeta T cells and CD19 B cells. The transplant recipients were children given TCRalphabeta/CD19-depleted allogeneic hematopoietic cell grafts. The receptor was derived from a boy aged 2 to 10 with acute lymphoblastic leukemia, due to receive a stem cell transplant. Here the sequenced sample was PBMCs, taken before TCRalphabeta/CD19-depleted stem cell transplant. The rearrangement combines TRBV6-5 with TRBJ2-6; the D gene lacks a confident call. The nucleotide sequence is given as TGTGCCAGCAGTTCGGTCTCTGGGGCCAACGTCCTGACTTTC. Translation gives CASSSVSGANVLTF.